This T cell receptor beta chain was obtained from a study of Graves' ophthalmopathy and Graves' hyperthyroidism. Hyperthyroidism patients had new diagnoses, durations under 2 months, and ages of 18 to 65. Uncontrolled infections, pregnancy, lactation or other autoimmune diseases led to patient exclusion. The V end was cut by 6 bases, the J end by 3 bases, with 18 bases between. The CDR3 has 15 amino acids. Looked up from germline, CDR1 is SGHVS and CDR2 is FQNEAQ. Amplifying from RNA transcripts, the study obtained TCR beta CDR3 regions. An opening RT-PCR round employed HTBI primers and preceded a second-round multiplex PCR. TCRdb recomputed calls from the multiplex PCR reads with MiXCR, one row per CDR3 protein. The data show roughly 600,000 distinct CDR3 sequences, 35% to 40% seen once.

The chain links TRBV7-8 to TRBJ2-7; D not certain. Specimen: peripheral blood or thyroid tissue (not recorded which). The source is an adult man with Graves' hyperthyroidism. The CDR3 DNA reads TGTGCCAGCAGTCCGTCCACCTTCCATGGCTACGAGCAGTACTTC. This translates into CASSPSTFHGYEQYF.